This is a list of T cell receptor beta chains from one sample in a study of graft-versus-host responses after intestinal transplantation. The data were produced by immunoSEQ multiplex PCR, yet TCRdb's version contains in-frame clones alone and is incomplete. Found here are 20,000 to 25,000 clones, roughly four fifths of them singletons; the top ten hold roughly 3%. Sequencing was performed on ileum tissue, taken 12 days after intestinal transplant. The receptor set was obtained from a human patient who received an intestinal transplant, so some T cells may come from the graft donor. Both conserved end residues are trimmed from each CDR3.

j_gene	v_gene	CDR3aa
TRBJ2-7	TRBV11-2	ASSLVRDEQY
TRBJ2-7	TRBV11-3	ASSLVFQGEQY
TRBJ2-3	TRBV19	ASSISFSGGGLIADTQY
TRBJ2-1	TRBV7-3	ASSLKGDRGYNEQF
TRBJ1-2	TRBV7-9	ASRRWRSGGYT
TRBJ2-7	TRBV13	ASSHGTVDYEQY
TRBJ1-5	TRBV6-1	ASSSRGTEPQH
TRBJ2-1	TRBV6-5	ASSKDAASYNEQF
TRBJ2-3	TRBV4-1	ASSQGSSGGVDTQY
TRBJ2-7	TRBV2	AMVRDNSYEQY
TRBJ2-7	TRBV6-1	TSSVRRENYEQY
TRBJ1-1	TRBV9	ASSDGVTEAF
TRBJ2-1	TRBV27	ASRTSGGNEQF
TRBJ2-7	TRBV7-3	ASSLFRGGALEQY
TRBJ2-7	TRBV25-1	ASKSRGSSYEQY
TRBJ2-1	TRBV9	ASSVGPSSYNEQF
TRBJ1-5	TRBV7-2	ASSLALGALVGTQH